These T cell receptor beta chains were read from a single sample in a study of PD-1 blockade in classical Hodgkin lymphoma. Clones were sequenced by immunoSEQ multiplex PCR, and TCRdb holds only the in-frame ones, with some missing. The data contain some 86,000 clones, 90% of them singletons. Specimen: peripheral blood mononuclear cells (PBMCs), collected before the fourth cycle of nivolumab. Source of these receptors: a human donor with classical Hodgkin lymphoma. Each CDR3 is given with its conserved first and last residue. D genes are given only for firm matches. Rows give clone size only sometimes, using once, few, many, or a class for an expanded clone.

clone_size: once
j_call: TRBJ1-5
v_call: TRBV6-1
d_call: .
cdr3_nt: TGTGCCAGCAGTGAACGGGGGGGGGCAGAATATAGCAATCAGCCCCAGCATTTT
cdr3_aa: CASSERGGAEYSNQPQHF

clone_size: .
j_call: TRBJ1-5
v_call: TRBV6-5
d_call: .
cdr3_nt: TGTGCCAGCAGTTACTCCGGGGGGGCGAATCAGCCCCAGCATTTT
cdr3_aa: CASSYSGGANQPQHF

clone_size: .
j_call: TRBJ1-1
v_call: TRBV9
d_call: TRBD1
cdr3_nt: TGTGCCAGCAGCCCACAGAAATGGGACAGGAACACTGAAGCTTTCTTT
cdr3_aa: CASSPQKWDRNTEAFF

clone_size: .
j_call: TRBJ2-7
v_call: TRBV29-1
d_call: .
cdr3_nt: TGCAGCGTTGTCCTAGCTGGGCTCGAGCAGTACTTC
cdr3_aa: CSVVLAGLEQYF

clone_size: .
j_call: TRBJ2-7
v_call: TRBV20-1
d_call: .
cdr3_nt: TGCAGTCCTTTTCAGGGATACGAGCAGTACTTC
cdr3_aa: CSPFQGYEQYF

clone_size: .
j_call: TRBJ2-3
v_call: TRBV27
d_call: .
cdr3_nt: TGTGCCAGCAGTTTATTAGCGAGCAGCACAGATACGCAGTATTTT
cdr3_aa: CASSLLASSTDTQYF

clone_size: few
j_call: TRBJ1-6
v_call: TRBV30
d_call: TRBD1
cdr3_nt: TGTGCCTGGCATGGGACAGGGCGGTCACCCCTCCACTTT
cdr3_aa: CAWHGTGRSPLHF

clone_size: .
j_call: TRBJ1-5
v_call: TRBV7-2
d_call: TRBD1
cdr3_nt: TGTGCCAGCAGCCCGGGACAGGGAGGTCAGCCCCAGCATTTT
cdr3_aa: CASSPGQGGQPQHF

clone_size: .
j_call: TRBJ2-3
v_call: TRBV6-5
d_call: .
cdr3_nt: TGTGCCAGCAGTTACTCGAAGGGGGGAACAGATACGCAGTATTTT
cdr3_aa: CASSYSKGGTDTQYF

clone_size: .
j_call: TRBJ2-3
v_call: TRBV9
d_call: .
cdr3_nt: TGTGCCAGCAGCGTATGGGCCCAGGGGACCGATACGCAGTATTTT
cdr3_aa: CASSVWAQGTDTQYF

clone_size: .
j_call: TRBJ2-2
v_call: TRBV19
d_call: TRBD1
cdr3_nt: TGTGCCAGTAGTAACCGGGACAGGGGGCTCGGGACCGGGGAGCTGTTTTTT
cdr3_aa: CASSNRDRGLGTGELFF

clone_size: .
j_call: TRBJ2-7
v_call: TRBV7-9
d_call: .
cdr3_nt: TGTGCCAGCAGCCCGAAGTGGCAGCGCATCTACGAGCAGTACTTC
cdr3_aa: CASSPKWQRIYEQYF

clone_size: .
j_call: TRBJ2-5
v_call: TRBV11-2
d_call: .
cdr3_nt: TGTGCCAGCAGCCCTCGAGGGGTGGAGGAAGAGACCCAGTACTTC
cdr3_aa: CASSPRGVEEETQYF

clone_size: .
j_call: TRBJ2-3
v_call: TRBV11-2
d_call: .
cdr3_nt: TGTGCCAGCAGCTTTGGGACTGAAAATACGCAGTATTTT
cdr3_aa: CASSFGTENTQYF

clone_size: .
j_call: TRBJ1-2
v_call: TRBV19
d_call: .
cdr3_nt: TGTGCCAGTAGTACCAAATCTGCCAGGGAAGAAGTAACCTTC
cdr3_aa: CASSTKSAREEVTF

clone_size: .
j_call: TRBJ2-7
v_call: TRBV11-1
d_call: .
cdr3_nt: TGTGCCAGCAGCTTAGATCTGGGGAGTTCCTACGAGCAGTACTTC
cdr3_aa: CASSLDLGSSYEQYF

clone_size: few
j_call: TRBJ1-1
v_call: TRBV10-3
d_call: TRBD1
cdr3_nt: TGTGCCGCGACAGGGGGCATAGGGAACACTGAAGCTTTCTTT
cdr3_aa: CAATGGIGNTEAFF

clone_size: .
j_call: TRBJ2-1
v_call: TRBV11-3
d_call: TRBD2
cdr3_nt: TGTGCCAGCAGCTCGCGTGGCGGGGGTTACAATGAGCAGTTCTTC
cdr3_aa: CASSSRGGGYNEQFF

clone_size: few
j_call: TRBJ1-1
v_call: TRBV4-1
d_call: .
cdr3_nt: TGCGCCAGCAGCCAAGATTTAGAGATCCTCGGCACTGAAGCTTTCTTT
cdr3_aa: CASSQDLEILGTEAFF

clone_size: .
j_call: TRBJ2-3
v_call: TRBV7-2
d_call: TRBD2
cdr3_nt: TGTGCCAGCAGCCGGGGGGGCGGCACAGATACGCAGTATTTT
cdr3_aa: CASSRGGGTDTQYF

clone_size: .
j_call: TRBJ2-7
v_call: TRBV30
d_call: TRBD1
cdr3_nt: TGTGCCTGGAGCCCCGACAGGGGGCGTTACGAGCAGTACTTC
cdr3_aa: CAWSPDRGRYEQYF

clone_size: .
j_call: TRBJ1-5
v_call: TRBV6-5
d_call: .
cdr3_nt: TGTGCCAGCAGTTACGGGGGGAAAAGGAACAATCAGCCCCAGCATTTT
cdr3_aa: CASSYGGKRNNQPQHF

clone_size: .
j_call: TRBJ2-1
v_call: TRBV19
d_call: .
cdr3_nt: TGTGCCAGTAGTATGGGTGGTCTCTCCTACAATGAGCAGTTCTTC
cdr3_aa: CASSMGGLSYNEQFF

clone_size: .
j_call: TRBJ2-7
v_call: TRBV27
d_call: TRBD1
cdr3_nt: TGTGCCAGCAAAACTACCTCGGGACAGGGAAACGAGCAGTACTTC
cdr3_aa: CASKTTSGQGNEQYF

clone_size: .
j_call: TRBJ1-3
v_call: TRBV6-5
d_call: .
cdr3_nt: TGTGCCAGCAGTCCTGACATGGGGAAGGGAAACACCATATATTTT
cdr3_aa: CASSPDMGKGNTIYF

clone_size: .
j_call: TRBJ2-3
v_call: TRBV7-2
d_call: TRBD2
cdr3_nt: TGTGCCGGAACGGGCGGGGGGGCCGCGGATACGCAGTATTTT
cdr3_aa: CAGTGGGAADTQYF

clone_size: .
j_call: TRBJ1-5
v_call: TRBV7-9
d_call: .
cdr3_nt: TGTGCCAGCAGCTTAGGAGGGACCAATCAGCCCCAGCATTTT
cdr3_aa: CASSLGGTNQPQHF

clone_size: .
j_call: TRBJ2-7
v_call: TRBV5-1
d_call: TRBD1
cdr3_nt: TGCGCCAGCAGCAAAACGACAGGGGAACACGAGCAGTACTTC
cdr3_aa: CASSKTTGEHEQYF

clone_size: .
j_call: TRBJ2-2
v_call: TRBV5-1
d_call: TRBD1
cdr3_nt: TGCGCCAGCAGTAGGGGGCAGGGAGCCGGGGAGCTGTTTTTT
cdr3_aa: CASSRGQGAGELFF

clone_size: .
j_call: TRBJ1-1
v_call: TRBV11-3
d_call: .
cdr3_nt: TGTGCCAGCAGCTCTCTCCACAACACTGAAGCTTTCTTT
cdr3_aa: CASSSLHNTEAFF

clone_size: .
j_call: TRBJ1-2
v_call: TRBV5-1
d_call: .
cdr3_nt: TGCGCCAGCAGCTTCTCGACAGTTTCCTATGGCTACACCTTC
cdr3_aa: CASSFSTVSYGYTF

clone_size: .
j_call: TRBJ2-3
v_call: TRBV28
d_call: TRBD1
cdr3_nt: TGTGCCAGCAGTTCCGGACAGGGTCAATTCGGTCTTCCTACGCAGTATTTT
cdr3_aa: CASSSGQGQFGLPTQYF

clone_size: .
j_call: TRBJ2-3
v_call: TRBV5-4
d_call: TRBD2
cdr3_nt: TGTGCCAGCAGCACGGGGACTAGCGGCCCAGATACGCAGTATTTT
cdr3_aa: CASSTGTSGPDTQYF

clone_size: .
j_call: TRBJ2-1
v_call: TRBV28
d_call: TRBD2
cdr3_nt: TGTGCCAGCAGTGAGTCCTGGCGGGGGGCGTATAATGAGCAGTTCTTC
cdr3_aa: CASSESWRGAYNEQFF

clone_size: .
j_call: TRBJ2-7
v_call: TRBV5-5
d_call: .
cdr3_nt: TGTGCCAGCAGGGACCGGGCGGCCTACGAGCAGTACTTC
cdr3_aa: CASRDRAAYEQYF

clone_size: few
j_call: TRBJ1-1
v_call: TRBV30
d_call: TRBD1
cdr3_nt: TGTGCCTCCAGCCACAGGGGCACTGAAGCTTTCTTT
cdr3_aa: CASSHRGTEAFF

clone_size: .
j_call: TRBJ2-5
v_call: TRBV7-2
d_call: TRBD2
cdr3_nt: TGTGCCAGCAGCCCCATTCTGAGCGGGAACCAAGAGACCCAGTACTTC
cdr3_aa: CASSPILSGNQETQYF

clone_size: .
j_call: TRBJ2-1
v_call: TRBV19
d_call: .
cdr3_nt: TGTGCCAGTAGTATCCGCGGGTACAATGAGCAGTTCTTC
cdr3_aa: CASSIRGYNEQFF

clone_size: .
j_call: TRBJ1-5
v_call: TRBV19
d_call: .
cdr3_nt: TGTGCCAGTAGTATAACAGGGAATCAGCCCCAGCATTTT
cdr3_aa: CASSITGNQPQHF

clone_size: .
j_call: TRBJ2-7
v_call: TRBV21-1
d_call: .
cdr3_nt: TGTGCCAGCAGCAAAGCGCCGAGAGGAGGGTACGAGCAGTACTTC
cdr3_aa: CASSKAPRGGYEQYF

clone_size: .
j_call: TRBJ1-2
v_call: TRBV30
d_call: TRBD1
cdr3_nt: TGTGCCTGGAGTCTTATTAACAGGGGTGGCTACACCTTC
cdr3_aa: CAWSLINRGGYTF

clone_size: once
j_call: TRBJ2-7
v_call: TRBV6-5
d_call: .
cdr3_nt: TGTGCCAGCAGTTATACGACGGAGGACGAGCAGTACTTC
cdr3_aa: CASSYTTEDEQYF

clone_size: .
j_call: TRBJ1-2
v_call: TRBV6-5
d_call: TRBD1
cdr3_nt: TGTGCCAGCAGCCGACAGGGCTACTATGGCTACACCTTC
cdr3_aa: CASSRQGYYGYTF

clone_size: .
j_call: TRBJ2-3
v_call: TRBV5-6
d_call: .
cdr3_nt: TGTGCCAGCAGCGCACCCCAACTGGGGGCGTTCACAGCGTCGCAGTATTTT
cdr3_aa: CASSAPQLGAFTASQYF

clone_size: .
j_call: TRBJ1-6
v_call: TRBV2
d_call: .
cdr3_nt: TGTGCCAGCAGTGCAGCCGGGCCCAATAATTCACCCCTCCACTTT
cdr3_aa: CASSAAGPNNSPLHF

clone_size: .
j_call: TRBJ1-6
v_call: TRBV9
d_call: .
cdr3_nt: TGTGCCAGCAGCGTAGTCGGGAATTATAATTCACCCCTCCACTTT
cdr3_aa: CASSVVGNYNSPLHF

clone_size: .
j_call: TRBJ1-3
v_call: TRBV4-3
d_call: .
cdr3_nt: TGCGCCAGCAGCCAAGGACAGGATCGAAACACCACATATTTT
cdr3_aa: CASSQGQDRNTTYF

clone_size: .
j_call: TRBJ1-1
v_call: TRBV6-5
d_call: .
cdr3_nt: TGTGCCAGCAGTTATGACGGAAGGTACACTGAAGCTTTCTTT
cdr3_aa: CASSYDGRYTEAFF

clone_size: once
j_call: TRBJ2-7
v_call: TRBV5-6
d_call: .
cdr3_nt: TGTGCCAGCAGCTTCGTCGTGGACGCTAGCTCCTACGAGCAGTACTTC
cdr3_aa: CASSFVVDASSYEQYF

clone_size: .
j_call: TRBJ2-1
v_call: TRBV5-1
d_call: .
cdr3_nt: TGCGCCAGCAGCTTGACTACAAACTCCTACAATGAGCAGTTCTTC
cdr3_aa: CASSLTTNSYNEQFF

clone_size: .
j_call: TRBJ2-1
v_call: TRBV9
d_call: TRBD2
cdr3_nt: TGTGCCAGCAGCGTAGGAGGACTAGTCAGTTCCAATGAGCAGTTCTTC
cdr3_aa: CASSVGGLVSSNEQFF

clone_size: .
j_call: TRBJ1-3
v_call: TRBV2
d_call: .
cdr3_nt: TGTGCCAGCAGTGAGGAAGGTAACACCATATATTTT
cdr3_aa: CASSEEGNTIYF

clone_size: once
j_call: TRBJ1-2
v_call: TRBV6-5
d_call: .
cdr3_nt: TGTGCCAGCCTCAGGGTAGGCTATGGCTACACCTTC
cdr3_aa: CASLRVGYGYTF

clone_size: .
j_call: TRBJ2-7
v_call: TRBV29-1
d_call: .
cdr3_nt: TGCAGCGTTGAGGCTAACTCCTACGAGCAGTACTTC
cdr3_aa: CSVEANSYEQYF

clone_size: .
j_call: TRBJ1-3
v_call: TRBV4-2
d_call: .
cdr3_nt: TGTGCCAGCAGCCAAAATACAGGGAACTCTGGAAACACCATATATTTT
cdr3_aa: CASSQNTGNSGNTIYF